What follows are 20 T cell receptor beta chains derived from one specimen sequenced in a study of cytomegalovirus exposure and HLA in healthy donors. Use of 60 Vbeta and 13 Jbeta primers characterized the PCR. Produced via immunoSEQ multiplex PCR; TCRdb's table is partial and in-frame only. The sample gives 100,000 to 150,000 clones, roughly 70% of which show up once; more than 3.5% is in the top ten. The material sequenced was PBMCs. These receptors came from a man aged 35-49 years in good health and CMV-seropositive.

The chain carries TRBV9 and TRBJ2-1; 7 bases map to TRBD2. The CDR3 covers 14 residues. The J segment lost 9 bases and the V segment lost 0 bases, leaving 6 bases of the junction unmatched. Germline-derived CDR1 and CDR2 are SGDLS and YYNGEE. CDR3 residues: CASSVVKGGSEQFF. DNA for the CDR3: TGTGCCAGCAGCGTAGTCAAGGGAGGGAGTGAGCAGTTCTTC.

This chain joins TRBV7-2 and TRBJ1-3; 8 bases are a match to TRBD1. The CDR3 spans 19 residues. Trimming cost V 2 bases and J 1 base; bases outside gene matches: 13. Germline lookup yields CDR1 SGHTA and CDR2 FQGNSA. As DNA, the CDR3 is TGTGCCAGCAGCTTAATGTGGGGGGGGACAGGCGATTCTGGAAACACCATATATTTT. Translation gives CASSLMWGGTGDSGNTIYF.

The rearrangement uses TRBV6-5 and TRBJ2-7, with 13 bases identical to TRBD2. The length of the CDR3 is 15 residues. The V and J ends lost 2 bases and 5 bases, in that order; junction bases with no gene match: 3. Germline CDR1 and CDR2: MNHEY and SVGAGI. CDR3 in DNA: TGTGCCAGCAGTTACAGGACTAGCGGGAGCGACGAGCAGTACTTC. Its protein product is CASSYRTSGSDEQYF.

The chain links TRBV5-4 to TRBJ1-1; 7 bases line up with TRBD1. The length of the CDR3 is 15 residues. The V and J ends lost 4 bases and 1 base, in that order; junction bases with no gene match: 7. The germline V gene encodes CDR1 SGHNT and CDR2 YYREEE (reference sequence). In nucleotides, the CDR3 is TGTGCCAGCAGCCTTCCGGGACAGCGGAACACTGAAGCTTTCTTT. As protein: CASSLPGQRNTEAFF.

The chain links TRBV5-1 to TRBJ2-3; 13 positions match TRBD2. V was pared by 4 bases and J by 2 bases, with 16 bases of the junction left unmatched. The CDR3 length is 20 residues. Per the germline V gene, CDR1 is SGHRS and CDR2 is YFSETQ. The CDR3 bases are TGCGCCAGCAGCATCAAAGGGGGACTAGCGGGACCGGAAGCCACAGATACGCAGTATTTT. Amino acids: CASSIKGGLAGPEATDTQYF.

V gene TRBV11-3 combines with J gene TRBJ2-2, with D perhaps TRBD1 (6 bases). This CDR3 spans 14 amino acids. Trimming left V 4 bases short and J 1 base short, with 7 bases between. Per germline, CDR1 SGHNT and CDR2 YENEEA. The CDR3 here is CASSSGQNTGELFF. The CDR3 DNA reads as TGTGCCAGCAGCTCGGGACAGAACACCGGGGAGCTGTTTTTT.

This clone appeared a few times. DNA of the CDR3: TGTGCCTCGGCAGGGGGCTTCCAAGAGACCCAGTACTTC. Encoded protein: CASAGGFQETQYF. The chain joins TRBV5-4 to TRBJ2-5, with 8 nucleotides matching TRBD1. This CDR3 is built from 13 residues. The germline CDR1 and CDR2 sequences are SGHNT and YYREEE (reference sequence). V gave up 10 bases and J gave up 1 base; unmatched junction bases: 6.

V and J are TRBV5-4 and TRBJ2-7; D is unresolved. The ends were cut back, 0 bases at V and 2 bases at J, with 9 bases in the middle. CDR1 is SGHNT and CDR2 is YYREEE in the germline V gene (reference sequence). The CDR3 runs 14 residues. Here the CDR3 reads CASSLAPSTYEQYF. The DNA of the CDR3 is TGTGCCAGCAGCTTGGCTCCCAGTACCTACGAGCAGTACTTC. The full variable domain, with the rest looked up from reference TRBV5-4 and TRBJ2-7, is ETGVTQSPTHLIKTRGQQVTLRCSSQSGHNTVSWYQQALGQGPQFIFQYYREEENGRGNFPPRFSGLQFPNYSSELNVNALELDDSALYLCASSLAPSTYEQYFGPGTRLTVT.

As for this clone: An end of the junction differs from the germline gene, which may be a read error. The chain links TRBV5-6 to TRBJ1-1, with unresolved D. The CDR3 has 13 amino acids. Looked up from germline, CDR1 is SGHDT and CDR2 is YYEEEE. CDR3 in DNA: TGTGCTAGCAGCTTTGAGGGCCACTTTAGAGCTTTCTTT. This translates into CASSFEGHFRAFF.

This chain joins TRBV6-5 and TRBJ2-4, with a possible D match to TRBD2 (6 bases). The CDR3 sequence is 13 residues long. Germline V gives CDR1 MNHEY, CDR2 SVGAGI. The V gene lost 2 bases and the J gene lost 7 bases, with 9 bases spanning the gap. The CDR3 coding sequence is TGTGCCAGCAGTTACCGGGACTTGAACATTCAGTACTTC. It codes for CASSYRDLNIQYF.

The chain is built from TRBV9 and TRBJ2-3; D remains unclear. Per germline, CDR1 SGDLS and CDR2 YYNGEE. This CDR3 is built from 14 residues. V shed 4 bases and J shed 0 bases, with 9 bases lying between them. The CDR3 sequence: CASSSIISTDTQYF. As DNA, the CDR3 is TGTGCCAGCAGCTCCATCATTAGCACAGATACGCAGTATTTT.

V usage is TRBV9 and J usage is TRBJ1-1, with a possible D match to TRBD1 (6 bases). The CDR3 is 12 residues long. CDR1 is SGDLS, CDR2 YYNGEE, per germline. The ends were cut back, 0 bases at V and 13 bases at J, with 13 bases in the middle. The CDR3 DNA follows: TGTGCCAGCAGCGTAGCTAGGGCAGGGGATTTCTTT. This translates into CASSVARAGDFF.

This chain uses TRBV27 with TRBJ1-2; TRBD1 might be the D (6 bases). The V end lost 8 bases, the J end lost 2 bases, and 9 bases lay between the germline ends. The germline V gene encodes CDR1 MNHEY and CDR2 SMNVEV (reference sequence). The CDR3 is 12 residues long. In DNA form, the CDR3 reads TGTGCCAGCTTTGGGGGCAACTATGGCTACACCTTC. It encodes CASFGGNYGYTF.

This clone has just one count. This sequence joins TRBV19 and TRBJ2-2, with D possibly TRBD1 on 5 matching bases. The CDR3 contains 14 residues. Trimming shortened V by 3 bases and J by 4 bases, and 9 bases separated the two germline ends. Germline V gene sequence: CDR1 LNHDA, CDR2 SQIVND (reference sequence). The CDR3 here is CASSMQGGTGELFF. The CDR3 DNA follows: TGTGCCAGTAGTATGCAGGGTGGCACCGGGGAGCTGTTTTTT.

This chain connects TRBV19 to TRBJ2-5, with TRBD2 as a possible D gene (6 bases). V was trimmed by 5 bases and J by 3 bases, leaving 19 bases between them. Germline assignment: CDR1 LNHDA and CDR2 SQIVND (reference sequence). The CDR3 is 16 amino acids. CDR3 in amino acids: CASSSWSAEGKETQYF. The CDR3 DNA follows: TGTGCCAGTAGTTCTTGGTCAGCGGAGGGGAAAGAGACCCAGTACTTC.

The V gene is TRBV10-3, the J gene TRBJ2-2; D is possibly TRBD1 (6 bases). V lost 4 bases and J lost 1, with 7 bases in between. The CDR3 runs to 14 residues. CDR1 ENHRY and CDR2 SYGVKD come from the germline V gene. Written as DNA, the CDR3 is TGTGCCATCAGTGTGACAGGGAACACCGGGGAGCTGTTTTTT. Translating it yields CAISVTGNTGELFF.

The rearrangement links TRBV28 to TRBJ2-7; TRBD1 agrees at 8 bases. Per germline, CDR1 MDHEN and CDR2 SYDVKM. The CDR3 loop spans 15 amino acids. The junction had 7 bases not matched to a gene; V was cut back by 4 bases and J by 2 bases. The CDR3 DNA is TGTGCCAGCAGTTCGGGGACAGGTGTCCCCTACGAGCAGTACTTC. It codes for CASSSGTGVPYEQYF.

The CDR3: CASSVVGQGYNEQFF. CDR3 DNA sequence: TGTGCCAGCAGCGTAGTGGGACAGGGTTACAATGAGCAGTTCTTC. The chain is built from TRBV9 and TRBJ2-1; 9 bases agree with TRBD1. Germline lookup yields CDR1 SGDLS and CDR2 YYNGEE. V was pared by 0 bases and J by 4 bases, with 2 bases of the junction left unmatched. The CDR3 sequence is 15 residues long.

V gene TRBV2 combines with J gene TRBJ1-1, with 7 bases that match TRBD1. The trim removed 6 bases at V and 11 bases at J, leaving 9 bases unmatched. CDR1 is SNHLY, CDR2 FYNNEI, per germline. This CDR3 comprises 12 residues. Here the CDR3 reads CASSPTGVVAFF. The DNA of the CDR3 is TGTGCCAGCAGCCCCACAGGGGTTGTGGCTTTCTTT. Full variable domain (outside the CDR3, taken from reference TRBV2 and TRBJ1-1): EPEVTQTPSHQVTQMGQEVILRCVPISNHLYFYWYRQILGQKVEFLVSFYNNEISEKSEIFDDQFSVERPDGSNFTLKIRSTKLEDSAMYFCASSPTGVVAFFGQGTRLTVV.

The chain recombines TRBV6-5 with TRBJ1-3, with D maybe TRBD1 (5 bases). The CDR3 loop spans 13 amino acids. Germline values: CDR1 MNHEY, CDR2 SVGAGI. The germline V and J ends were trimmed by 6 bases and 1 base, with 7 bases remaining between them. The CDR3 loop is CASRGVSGNTIYF. CDR3 in DNA: TGTGCCAGCAGAGGGGTTTCTGGAAACACCATATATTTT.